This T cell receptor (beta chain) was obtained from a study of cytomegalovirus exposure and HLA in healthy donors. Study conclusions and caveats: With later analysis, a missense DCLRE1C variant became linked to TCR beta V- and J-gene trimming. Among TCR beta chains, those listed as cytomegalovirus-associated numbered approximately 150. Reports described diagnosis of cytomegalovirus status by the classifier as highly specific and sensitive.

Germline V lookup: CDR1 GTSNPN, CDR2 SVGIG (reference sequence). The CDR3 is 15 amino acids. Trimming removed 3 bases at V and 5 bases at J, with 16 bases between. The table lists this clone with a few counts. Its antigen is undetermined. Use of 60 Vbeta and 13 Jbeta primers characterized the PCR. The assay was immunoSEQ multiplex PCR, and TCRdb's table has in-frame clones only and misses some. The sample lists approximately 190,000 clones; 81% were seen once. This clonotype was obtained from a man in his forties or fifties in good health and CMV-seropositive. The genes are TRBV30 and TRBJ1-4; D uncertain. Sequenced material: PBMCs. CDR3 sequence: CAWSPNSPRNEKLFF. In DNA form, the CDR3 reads TGTGCCTGGAGCCCCAACAGTCCCCGGAATGAAAAACTGTTTTTT.